Sequencing of this TCR beta chain was carried out in a study of blood T cell repertoires in COVID-19. About the study: Samples taken during acute and convalescent COVID-19 were collected in the United States, Italy and Spain. Sources were T cells, B-cell-depleted T cells, or PBMCs; the material itself was cDNA or gDNA.

Measured with immunoSEQ multiplex PCR; TCRdb has only the in-frame clones, and not every one. Of about 100,000 clones in the sample, about nine tenths were seen once. The receptor was isolated from a woman between 50 and 59 years old with COVID-19, enrolled during active disease. Sequenced: peripheral blood.

CDR3 protein: CAWSVGSGVYNEQFF. The CDR3 coding sequence is TGTGCCTGGAGTGTAGGGAGCGGGGTCTACAATGAGCAGTTCTTC. This chain joins TRBV30 and TRBJ2-1; 7 bases map to TRBD2. Germline V gene sequence: CDR1 GTSNPN, CDR2 SVGIG (reference sequence). V was pared by 0 bases and J by 3 bases, with 5 bases of the junction left unmatched. The CDR3 is 15 amino acids.